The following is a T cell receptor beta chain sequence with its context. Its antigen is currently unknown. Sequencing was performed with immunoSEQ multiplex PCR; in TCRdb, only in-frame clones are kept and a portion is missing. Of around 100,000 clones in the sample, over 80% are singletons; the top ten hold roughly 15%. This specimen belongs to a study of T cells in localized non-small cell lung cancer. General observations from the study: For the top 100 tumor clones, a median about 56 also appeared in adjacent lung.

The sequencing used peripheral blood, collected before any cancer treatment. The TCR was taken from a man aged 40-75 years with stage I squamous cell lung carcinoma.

CDR3 amino acids: CASSRSGGNNEKLFF. In DNA form, the CDR3 reads TGTGCCAGCAGTAGGTCTGGGGGAAACAATGAAAAACTGTTTTTT. The chain recombines TRBV28 with TRBJ1-4; D is possibly TRBD1 (5 bases). The CDR3 is 15 residues long. The V end lost 5 bases, the J end lost 5 bases, and 15 bases lay between the germline ends. Per germline, CDR1 MDHEN and CDR2 SYDVKM. The full variable domain, in which reference TRBV28 and TRBJ1-4 provide the parts outside the CDR3, is DVKVTQSSRYLVKRTGEKVFLECVQDMDHENMFWYRQDPGLGLRLIYFSYDVKMKEKGDIPEGYSVSREKKERFSLILESASTNQTSMYLCASSRSGGNNEKLFFGSGTQLSVL.